This T cell receptor (beta chain) was sequenced for a study of regulatory T cells in long-lasting Graves disease. The junction had 5 bases not matched to a gene; V was cut back by 6 bases and J by 4 bases. In germline, CDR1 is SNHLY, CDR2 FYNNEI. CDR3 length: 14 residues. Time point given: newly diagnosed GD, antithyroid drugs for less than 3 months. Scientists built the TCR library using RNA that was extracted from PBMCs. This clonotype was detected ten times or more. For TCR beta, libraries came from iRepertoire HTBI primers and Arm-PCR of CDR3 regions. MiXCR, applied by TCRdb to the multiplex PCR reads, yields one record per CDR3 protein. The repertoire holds roughly 530,000 distinct CDR3 sequences, with approximately 16% as singletons. A further study also used this sample, focusing on T cells in Graves' hyperthyroidism and ophthalmopathy.

The chain has TRBV2 and TRBJ2-3, with TRBD1 matching 9 bases. The clonotype was recovered from a woman aged 40-65 years with Graves disease. The sequences come from peripheral blood mononuclear cells (PBMCs), collected at new diagnosis, from a patient treated with antithyroid drugs. CDR3 residues: CASRLTGGSDTQYF. CDR3 sequence (DNA): TGTGCCAGCAGACTTACAGGGGGCTCAGATACGCAGTATTTT.